Shown below are 19 T cell receptor beta chains from a single sample sequenced in a study of blood T cell repertoires in COVID-19. The table came from immunoSEQ multiplex PCR; TCRdb's copy has only in-frame clones and leaves some out. The table has 150,000 to 200,000 clones, 87% seen once; the top ten hold around 1.3%. The sample consisted of PBMCs or T cells enriched from blood (not recorded which). All receptors come from a human donor with acute COVID-19. The donor label of this sample is uncertain.

J is TRBJ2-1 and V is TRBV18; the D gene is possibly TRBD1 (6 bases). This CDR3 has 15 amino acids. The V and J ends lost 2 bases and 0 bases respectively, with 8 bases between them. Germline lookup yields CDR1 KGHSH and CDR2 LQKENI. The CDR3 loop is CASSPRGSSYNEQFF. The CDR3 DNA reads TGTGCCAGCTCACCAAGGGGGAGCTCCTACAATGAGCAGTTCTTC.

The chain carries TRBV19 and TRBJ2-6; D is unresolved. Germline V CDR1 and CDR2: LNHDA, SQIVND (reference sequence). The CDR3 consists of 16 residues. V lost 7 bases and J 2 bases, leaving 15 bases between the germline ends. CDR3 residues: CASTAMWAAGANVLTF. The CDR3 region has the DNA TGTGCCAGTACCGCCATGTGGGCAGCTGGGGCCAACGTCCTGACTTTC.

This clone has a single count. V gene TRBV19 combines with J gene TRBJ1-3; D remains unclear. This CDR3 region has 15 residues. V was clipped by 3 bases and J by 0 bases, with 9 bases between them. CDR1 is LNHDA and CDR2 is SQIVND in the germline V gene (reference sequence). This chain's CDR3 is CASSIRHTSGNTIYF. As DNA, the CDR3 is TGTGCCAGTAGTATTCGACATACCTCTGGAAACACCATATATTTT.

This clone occurred a few times. The rearrangement joins TRBV18 to TRBJ1-2; 8 nucleotides line up with TRBD1. CDR3 length: 14 amino acids. CDR1 KGHSH and CDR2 LQKENI come from the germline V gene. V shed 2 bases and J 8 bases; nucleotides not matched to a gene: 7. Here the CDR3 DNA reads TGTGCCAGCTCACCAGACGGACAGGGAGCCGGCTACACCTTC. Translated: CASSPDGQGAGYTF.

The chain employs TRBV28 and TRBJ2-3, with D maybe TRBD2 (5 bases). V was pared by 2 bases and J by 11 bases, with 11 bases between. Germline CDR1 reads MDHEN; CDR2 reads SYDVKM. The CDR3 has 12 residues. The CDR3 region has the DNA TGTGCCAGCAGTTTAGAGGGTTTAAAGCAGTATTTT. Translating it yields CASSLEGLKQYF.

The genes are TRBV6-2 or TRBV6-3 and TRBJ1-2; 9 bases agree with TRBD1. The V gene's germline CDR1 is MNHEY and CDR2 SVGEGT. J was trimmed by 4 bases and V by 6 bases; bases with no gene match: 6. The CDR3 is 14 residues long. CDR3 amino acids: CASSLTGGAYGYTF. The CDR3 nucleotides read TGTGCCAGCAGCTTGACAGGGGGGGCCTATGGCTACACCTTC.

The V call is TRBV5-1, the J call TRBJ1-4; D may be TRBD1 (6 bases). Trimming pared 3 bases from V and 5 bases from J, leaving 11 bases between. Germline V gene sequence: CDR1 SGHRS, CDR2 YFSETQ. The CDR3 length is 14 residues. The CDR3 DNA reads as TGCGCCAGCAGCTCCGGGACACGGAATGAAAAACTGTTTTTT. Amino acids: CASSSGTRNEKLFF.

The chain carries TRBV6-2 or TRBV6-3 and TRBJ2-1; 9 positions match TRBD2. J gave up 4 bases and V 4 bases, and 11 bases lay outside the gene matches. Germline V gene sequence: CDR1 MNHEY, CDR2 SVGEGT. The CDR3 totals 17 residues. CDR3 region: CASSSGLGLAGYNEQFF. Here the CDR3 DNA reads TGTGCCAGCAGTTCGGGTCTAGGGCTAGCGGGGTACAATGAGCAGTTCTTC.

In this sample, this clone turned up once. The rearrangement joins TRBV3-1 (or the pseudogene TRBV3-2) to TRBJ1-2, with D unresolved. The CDR3 contains 15 residues. V lost 1 base to trimming and J lost 4 bases, with 13 bases between them. Germline V gene lookup returns CDR1 LGHDT and CDR2 YNNKEL (reference sequence). The CDR3 DNA follows: TGTGCCAGCAGCCAAGGTGCGGGAACGGCCTATGGCTACACCTTC. Its translation: CASSQGAGTAYGYTF.

The chain recombines TRBV29-1 with TRBJ1-2, with a possible D match to TRBD1 (6 bases). Germline CDR1 SQVTM, CDR2 ANQGSEA. The length of the CDR3 is 13 residues. V was pared by 4 bases and J by 3 bases, with 12 bases between. In DNA, the CDR3 is TGCAGCGTTGTCCAGGGGACCTACTATGGCTACACCTTC. It is translated as CSVVQGTYYGYTF.

The J gene is TRBJ2-5, the V gene TRBV5-4; D is possibly TRBD2 (5 bases). CDR1 and CDR2 (germline): SGHNT, YYREEE (reference sequence). This CDR3 spans 14 amino acids. V dropped 3 bases and J dropped 8 bases, with 17 bases sitting between them. In DNA form, the CDR3 reads TGTGCCAGCAGCTATGAGGGCTCTCGCCAAACCCAGTACTTC. Its protein product is CASSYEGSRQTQYF.

The V and J genes are TRBV7-2 and TRBJ2-5; D is perhaps TRBD2 (6 bases). V was pared by 4 bases and J by 5 bases, with 14 bases between. This CDR3 spans 14 amino acids. Germline-derived CDR1 and CDR2 are SGHTA and FQGNSA. CDR3 amino acids: CASSWDSSLETQYF. CDR3 sequence (DNA): TGTGCCAGCAGCTGGGACTCGTCGCTGGAGACCCAGTACTTC. Combining the CDR3 with reference TRBV7-2 and TRBJ2-5 gives the whole variable domain GAGVSQSPSNKVTEKGKDVELRCDPISGHTALYWYRQSLGQGLEFLIYFQGNSAPDKSGLPSDRFSAERTGGSVSTLTIQRTQQEDSAVYLCASSWDSSLETQYFGPGTRLLVL.

The gene calls are TRBV2 and TRBJ1-3; 8 bases map to TRBD1. Trimming took 3 bases from V and 4 from J; bases not matched to a gene: 2. Per germline, CDR1 SNHLY and CDR2 FYNNEI. The CDR3 runs 14 residues. CDR3 DNA sequence: TGTGCCAGCAGTGAGACAGGGGTCGGAAACACCATATATTTT. Its protein is CASSETGVGNTIYF.

CDR3 residues: CASSYVGGHSLTGELFF. CDR3 nucleotide sequence: TGTGCCAGCAGTTACGTCGGTGGACATTCTCTAACCGGGGAGCTGTTTTTT. V and J are TRBV6-2 or TRBV6-3 and TRBJ2-2, with TRBD1 as a possible D gene (5 bases). The CDR3 totals 17 residues. V lost 2 bases to trimming and J lost 5 bases, with 18 bases between them. Looked up from germline, CDR1 is MNHEY and CDR2 is SVGEGT.

This clone was found once. The chain combines TRBV6-5 with TRBJ2-3; possible D gene TRBD2, 6 bases. Germline V gives CDR1 MNHEY, CDR2 SVGAGI. V gave up 2 bases and J gave up 2 bases, with 11 bases separating them. This CDR3 is built from 15 residues. DNA for the CDR3: TGTGCCAGCAGTTACGGCGGGGCGTACACAGATACGCAGTATTTT. Protein product: CASSYGGAYTDTQYF.

This clone was recorded once. The chain couples TRBV5-1 to TRBJ2-5; TRBD2 is a possible D gene (5 bases). The germline gives CDR1 SGHRS, CDR2 YFSETQ. V was shortened by 3 bases and J by 5 bases, with 14 bases between the two germline ends. The CDR3 is 14 residues long. CDR3 loop: CASSSYGVGETQYF. The CDR3 nucleotides are TGCGCCAGCAGCTCCTACGGGGTGGGTGAGACCCAGTACTTC.

The chain uses TRBV7-2 and TRBJ2-7; D not certain. With 0 bases removed from V and 0 bases from J, the gap between germline ends came to 9 bases. The CDR3 spans 15 residues. CDR1 is SGHTA, CDR2 FQGNSA, per germline. As DNA, the CDR3 is TGTGCCAGCAGCTTAGCGATTGGGCACTCCTACGAGCAGTACTTC. Its translation is CASSLAIGHSYEQYF. The full variable domain, with the rest looked up from reference TRBV7-2 and TRBJ2-7, is GAGVSQSPSNKVTEKGKDVELRCDPISGHTALYWYRQSLGQGLEFLIYFQGNSAPDKSGLPSDRFSAERTGGSVSTLTIQRTQQEDSAVYLCASSLAIGHSYEQYFGPGTRLTVT.

V usage is TRBV11-3 and J usage is TRBJ2-1, with 9 bases matching TRBD1. The CDR3 is made up of 14 amino acids. V gave up 4 bases and J gave up 10 bases; unmatched junction bases: 8. The V gene's germline CDR1 is SGHNT and CDR2 YENEEA. CDR3 DNA: TGTGCCAGCAGCTCCCGACAGGGGGTAGAGGAGCAGTTCTTC. It is translated as CASSSRQGVEEQFF. The full variable domain, with the rest looked up from reference TRBV11-3 and TRBJ2-1, is EAGVVQSPRYKIIEKKQPVAFWCNPISGHNTLYWYLQNLGQGPELLIRYENEEAVDDSQLPKDRFSAERLKGVDSTLKIQPAELGDSAVYLCASSSRQGVEEQFFGPGTRLTVL.

The chain is built from TRBV24-1 and TRBJ1-2; D gene ambiguous. The CDR3 sequence is 10 residues long. Per germline, CDR1 KGHDR and CDR2 SFDVKD. Trimming left V 9 bases short and J 4 bases short, with 5 bases between. The CDR3 protein is CATPTYGYTF. CDR3 nucleotides: TGTGCCACCCCTACCTATGGCTACACCTTC.